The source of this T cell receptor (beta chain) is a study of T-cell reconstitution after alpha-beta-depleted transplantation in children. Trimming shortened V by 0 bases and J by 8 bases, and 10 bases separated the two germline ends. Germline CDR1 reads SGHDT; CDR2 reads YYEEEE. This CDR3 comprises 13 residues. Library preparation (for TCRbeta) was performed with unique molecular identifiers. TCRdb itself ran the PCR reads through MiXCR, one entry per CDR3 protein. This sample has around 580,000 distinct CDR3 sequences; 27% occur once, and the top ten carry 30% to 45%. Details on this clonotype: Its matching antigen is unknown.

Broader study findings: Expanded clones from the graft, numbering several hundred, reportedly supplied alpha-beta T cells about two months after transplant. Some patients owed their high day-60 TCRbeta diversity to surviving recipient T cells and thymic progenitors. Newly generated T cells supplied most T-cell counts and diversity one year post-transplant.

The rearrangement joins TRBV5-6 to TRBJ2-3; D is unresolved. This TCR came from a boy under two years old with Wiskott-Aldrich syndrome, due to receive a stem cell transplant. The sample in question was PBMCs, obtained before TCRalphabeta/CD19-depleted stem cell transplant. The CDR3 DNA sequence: TGTGCCAGCAGCTTGGTTACCGCTGCTACGCAGTATTTT. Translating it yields CASSLVTAATQYF.